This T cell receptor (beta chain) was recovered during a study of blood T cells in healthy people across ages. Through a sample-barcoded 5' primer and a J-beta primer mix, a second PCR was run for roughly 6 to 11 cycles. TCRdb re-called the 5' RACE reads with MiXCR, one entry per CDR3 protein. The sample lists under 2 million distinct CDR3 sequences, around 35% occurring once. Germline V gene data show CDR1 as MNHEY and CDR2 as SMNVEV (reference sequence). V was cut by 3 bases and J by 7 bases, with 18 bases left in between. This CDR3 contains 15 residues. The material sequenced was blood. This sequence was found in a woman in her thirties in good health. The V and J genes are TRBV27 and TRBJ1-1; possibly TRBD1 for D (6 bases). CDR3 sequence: CASSFGGPRVNEAFF. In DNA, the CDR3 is TGTGCCAGCAGTTTCGGGGGGCCGAGGGTTAATGAAGCTTTCTTT.